This TCR beta chain derives from a study of response to subunit inactivated influenza vaccine. Study conclusions and caveats: Authors suggested that a seasonal influenza vaccination recruits few new T cells each time.

In regard to this clonotype: Its antigen is undetermined.

CDR3 size: 13 residues. Trimming stripped 0 bases from V and 6 bases from J, with 6 bases between. In germline, CDR1 is MGHRA, CDR2 YSYEKL. A single record per CDR3 protein comes from TCRdb applying MiXCR to the RT-PCR reads. The table lists 800,000 or so distinct CDR3 sequences, around 20% of them singletons. The source was PBMCs from blood, collected more than 4 days after vaccination. The chain has TRBV4-1 and TRBJ1-5, with no clear D. The TCR comes from a man aged 45 to 65 who received an inactivated influenza vaccine. CDR3 amino acids: CASSQERVQPQHF. Written as DNA, the CDR3 is TGCGCCAGCAGCCAAGAGAGGGTTCAGCCCCAGCATTTT.